In its sample, the clone carrying this T cell receptor beta chain was seen a few times. Its target is unknown. The trim removed 6 bases at V and 6 bases at J, leaving 9 bases unmatched. CDR3 length: 14 residues. Germline loops: CDR1 MRHNA, CDR2 SNTAGT. These data belong to a study of CD8+CD57+ T cells in acquired aplastic anemia. Overall study context: Average DNA yield from sorted CD4+ and CD8+ cells was approximately 3 ug.

Sequenced patients had shown CD8+CD57+ cell expansion by flow cytometry. All patients had severe acquired aplastic anemia. Broader study findings: Between patients and controls, some 31 CD8+ CDR3 sequences were found in common.

The template for TCR beta VDJ and CDR3 sequence profiling was genomic DNA. TCRdb reprocessed the reads via MiXCR and lists one record per CDR3 protein. This sample has about 160,000 distinct CDR3 sequences, with around half found just once. The sequenced sample was sorted CD4+, CD8+, or CD8+CD57+ T cells (not recorded which) from PBMCs. The TCR comes from a human donor with aplastic anemia. The gene calls are TRBV6-4 and TRBJ2-3, with TRBD1 matching over 7 bases. CDR3 sequence reads: CASSPTGLTDTQYF. The CDR3 DNA is TGTGCCAGCAGCCCGACAGGGCTCACGGATACGCAGTATTTT.